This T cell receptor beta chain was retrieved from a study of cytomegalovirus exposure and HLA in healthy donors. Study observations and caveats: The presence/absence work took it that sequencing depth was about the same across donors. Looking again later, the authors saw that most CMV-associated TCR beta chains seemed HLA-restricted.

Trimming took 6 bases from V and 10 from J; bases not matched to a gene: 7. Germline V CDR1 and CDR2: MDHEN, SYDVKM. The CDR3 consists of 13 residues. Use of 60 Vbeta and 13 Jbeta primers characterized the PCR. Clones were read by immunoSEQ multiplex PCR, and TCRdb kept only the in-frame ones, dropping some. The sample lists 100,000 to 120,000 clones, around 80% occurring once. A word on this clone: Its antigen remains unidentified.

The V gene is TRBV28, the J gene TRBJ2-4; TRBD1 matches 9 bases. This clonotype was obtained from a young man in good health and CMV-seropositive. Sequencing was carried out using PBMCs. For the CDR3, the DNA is TGTGCCAGCAGCCAGACAGGGGGACCTATTCAGTACTTC. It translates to CASSQTGGPIQYF.